This TCR beta chain appears in the sequencing data of a study of shared clonotypes between healthy human individuals. Whole-study findings and limits: Relative to memory subsets, naive subsets generally showed larger estimated richness.

The CDR3 runs 14 residues. V shed 3 bases and J shed 6 bases, with 14 bases lying between them. CDR1 is MNHNY, CDR2 SVGAGI, per germline (reference sequence). Data came from immunoSEQ multiplex PCR; TCRdb stores just in-frame clones and leaves some out. The sample has about 960,000 clones; over 60% are singletons. Comments on this clone: Its antigen remains unknown.

The V gene is TRBV6-6, the J gene TRBJ1-1; D uncertain. Sequences were obtained from memory CD4+ T cells sorted from blood. Indicated subset: CD45RA-negative fraction. The TCR was taken from a young man in good health. CDR3 in amino acids: CASSYPQAGAEAFF. The CDR3 DNA reads TGTGCCAGCAGTTATCCTCAGGCTGGGGCTGAAGCTTTCTTT.